The 26 T cell receptor beta chains below come from one sample, sequenced in a study of control samples from healthy donors and cancer patients. TCRdb keeps only in-frame clones here, not all; method: immunoSEQ multiplex PCR. The sample has 90,000 to 140,000 clones, under 90% seen once. The sequenced sample was blood. These receptors were obtained from a woman aged 50 to 65 in good health.

The V gene is TRBV19, the J gene TRBJ1-3, with D possibly TRBD1 on 5 matching bases. The CDR3 runs to 15 residues. The germline V and J ends were trimmed by 4 bases and 0 bases, with 10 bases remaining between them. The germline gives CDR1 LNHDA, CDR2 SQIVND (reference sequence). The CDR3 DNA sequence: TGTGCCAGTAGTACGGGACGATACTCTGGAAACACCATATATTTT. Encoded protein: CASSTGRYSGNTIYF. The full variable domain, with the rest looked up from reference TRBV19 and TRBJ1-3, is DGGITQSPKYLFRKEGQNVTLSCEQNLNHDAMYWYRQDPGQGLRLIYYSQIVNDFQKGDIAEGYSVSREKKESFPLTVTSAQKNPTAFYLCASSTGRYSGNTIYFGEGSWLTVV.

CDR3 bases: TGTGCCAGCAGCGCCGCTCCGACAGTCTATGGTGGCTACACCTTC. Protein: CASSAAPTVYGGYTF. The chain is built from TRBV6-2 or TRBV6-3 and TRBJ1-2, with D possibly TRBD1 on 5 matching bases. The germline CDR1 and CDR2 sequences are MNHEY and SVGEGT. This CDR3 comprises 15 residues. The V and J ends lost 6 bases and 7 bases respectively, with 21 bases between them.

V is TRBV7-2 and J is TRBJ1-5; D gene ambiguous. The CDR3 has 15 residues. V gave up 1 base and J gave up 1 base, with 8 bases separating them. The V gene's germline CDR1 is SGHTA and CDR2 FQGNSA. The CDR3 DNA reads TGTGCCAGCAGCTTAGTGGGGAACAGCAATCAGCCCCAGCATTTT. As protein: CASSLVGNSNQPQHF.

This clone was seen more than once but under ten times. This chain uses TRBV7-2 with TRBJ2-1; unclear D gene. Germline V gene sequence: CDR1 SGHTA, CDR2 FQGNSA. CDR3 length: 15 amino acids. V was clipped by 5 bases and J by 5 bases, with 16 bases between them. CDR3 region: CASSPSAGAHNEQFF. CDR3 sequence (DNA): TGTGCCAGCAGCCCATCCGCCGGAGCCCACAATGAGCAGTTCTTC. The whole variable domain, filled in from reference TRBV7-2 and TRBJ2-1, reads GAGVSQSPSNKVTEKGKDVELRCDPISGHTALYWYRQSLGQGLEFLIYFQGNSAPDKSGLPSDRFSAERTGGSVSTLTIQRTQQEDSAVYLCASSPSAGAHNEQFFGPGTRLTVL.

The genes are TRBV5-1 and TRBJ2-1; D is unclear. Trimming removed 4 bases from V and 1 base from J, with 9 bases in between. Looked up from germline, CDR1 is SGHRS and CDR2 is YFSETQ. The CDR3 length is 14 residues. The chain's CDR3 is CASSIDGSYNEQFF. In DNA, the CDR3 is TGCGCCAGCAGCATAGACGGTTCCTACAATGAGCAGTTCTTC. Full variable domain (missing parts from reference TRBV5-1 and TRBJ2-1): KAGVTQTPRYLIKTRGQQVTLSCSPISGHRSVSWYQQTPGQGLQFLFEYFSETQRNKGNFPGRFSGRQFSNSRSEMNVSTLELGDSALYLCASSIDGSYNEQFFGPGTRLTVL.

This clone was counted a single time. V usage is TRBV29-1 and J usage is TRBJ2-2; 7 nucleotides agree with TRBD1. This CDR3 has 13 amino acids. J lost 5 bases, V lost 5 bases, and 5 bases had no gene match. Germline loops: CDR1 SQVTM, CDR2 ANQGSEA. DNA for the CDR3: TGCAGCGTTAGGGGGCCGGGGACCGGGGAGCTGTTTTTT. Its protein is CSVRGPGTGELFF.

The chain couples TRBV7-3 to TRBJ2-5; D not resolved. The germline V gene encodes CDR1 SGHTA and CDR2 FQGTGA. The germline V and J ends were trimmed by 2 bases and 5 bases, with 9 bases remaining between them. The CDR3 contains 13 residues. The CDR3 loop is CASSLAQRETQYF. The CDR3 DNA follows: TGTGCCAGCAGCTTAGCCCAGAGGGAGACCCAGTACTTC.

The chain recombines TRBV3-1 (or the pseudogene TRBV3-2) with TRBJ2-3; 7 nucleotides agree with TRBD2. The V gene end was trimmed by 0 bases and the J gene end by 6 bases; junction bases not matched to a gene: 9. This CDR3 region has 16 residues. From germline, CDR1 is LGHDT and CDR2 YNNKEL (reference sequence). As DNA, the CDR3 is TGTGCCAGCAGCCAAGATCTTGGCGGGGGATGGGATACGCAGTATTTT. Translated: CASSQDLGGGWDTQYF.

The V and J genes are TRBV7-9 and TRBJ1-2; D unclear. V was shortened by 4 bases and J by 5 bases, with 20 bases between the two germline ends. There are 16 residues in the CDR3. Germline V gene data show CDR1 as SEHNR and CDR2 as FQNEAQ (reference sequence). The CDR3 sequence is CASSSSEGTAKYGYTF. CDR3 in DNA: TGTGCCAGCAGCTCGTCTGAGGGAACGGCCAAATATGGCTACACCTTC.

Only one count was recorded for this clone. This chain links TRBV11-3 with TRBJ1-2; possibly TRBD1 for D (5 bases). The germline gives CDR1 SGHNT, CDR2 YENEEA. This CDR3 is built from 13 residues. V lost 5 bases and J lost 8, with 15 bases in between. Here the CDR3 reads CASSPKEGQGYTF. In DNA, the CDR3 is TGTGCCAGCAGCCCCAAAGAGGGGCAAGGCTACACCTTC.

The J gene is TRBJ2-7, the V gene TRBV5-1, with 8 bases identical to TRBD1. The V and J ends lost 7 bases and 2 bases, in that order; junction bases with no gene match: 5. Germline V gene data show CDR1 as SGHRS and CDR2 as YFSETQ. CDR3 length: 13 residues. The CDR3 DNA reads as TGCGCCAGCTTTCGGACAGGGCCCTACGAGCAGTACTTC. This sequence encodes CASFRTGPYEQYF. The variable domain in full, with the rest retrieved from reference TRBV5-1 and TRBJ2-7, is KAGVTQTPRYLIKTRGQQVTLSCSPISGHRSVSWYQQTPGQGLQFLFEYFSETQRNKGNFPGRFSGRQFSNSRSEMNVSTLELGDSALYLCASFRTGPYEQYFGPGTRLTVT.

A note on this clone: Other DNA sequences of this sample code for an identical CDR3. This chain links TRBV27 with TRBJ1-6; D gene uncertain. The ends were cut back, 1 base at V and 7 bases at J, with 26 bases in the middle. Germline-derived CDR1 and CDR2 are MNHEY and SMNVEV (reference sequence). The CDR3 totals 20 residues. The DNA for the CDR3 is TGTGCCAGCAGTTTATTAGTGCGTCGAACCGGCAAGGACTACAATTCACCCCTCCACTTT. This gives the protein CASSLLVRRTGKDYNSPLHF.

The V gene is TRBV7-9, the J gene TRBJ2-5; TRBD1 matches 8 bases. The CDR3 length is 16 residues. Germline V gene data show CDR1 as SEHNR and CDR2 as FQNEAQ (reference sequence). The V and J ends lost 4 bases and 2 bases, in that order; junction bases with no gene match: 9. The CDR3 DNA reads as TGTGCCAGCAGCTACCCTTCAGGGGGCGGGCAAGAGACCCAGTACTTC. The encoded protein is CASSYPSGGGQETQYF.

The chain recombines TRBV5-1 with TRBJ1-4, with TRBD1 identical over 9 bases. V lost 4 bases, J lost 7 bases, and 11 bases stayed unmatched. The length of the CDR3 is 16 residues. Germline CDR1 and CDR2: SGHRS and YFSETQ. CDR3 nucleotide sequence: TGCGCCAGCAGCCCATTCGGACAGGGGAATGGTGAAAAACTGTTTTTT. Its protein is CASSPFGQGNGEKLFF.

This clone has only one observation. This rearrangement joins TRBV18 to TRBJ2-7; weak D call: TRBD2 (6 bases). Looked up from germline, CDR1 is KGHSH and CDR2 is LQKENI. CDR3 length: 14 amino acids. Trimming stripped 5 bases from V and 1 base from J, with 12 bases between. The CDR3 nucleotides read TGTGCCAGCTCATCCGGGACTGGATCCTACGAGCAGTACTTC. Translating it yields CASSSGTGSYEQYF.

This CDR3 is CASSWALQETQYF. As DNA, the CDR3 is TGTGCCAGCAGCTGGGCCCTACAAGAGACCCAGTACTTC. The V gene is TRBV11-2, the J gene TRBJ2-5, with D uncertain. The CDR3 loop spans 13 amino acids. Germline V gene lookup returns CDR1 SGHAT and CDR2 FQNNGV. V dropped 4 bases and J dropped 2 bases, with 8 bases sitting between them.

The chain recombines TRBV4-3 with TRBJ1-1, with unresolved D. There are 15 residues in the CDR3. CDR1 and CDR2 from the germline V gene are LGHNA and YSLEER. Trimming removed 0 bases at V and 1 base at J, with 9 bases between. CDR3 DNA sequence: TGCGCCAGCAGCCAAGATCTACGGGGGAACACTGAAGCTTTCTTT. This translates into CASSQDLRGNTEAFF.

The chain links TRBV6-2 or TRBV6-3 to TRBJ1-1; D not certain. The CDR3 has 17 residues. The germline V gene has CDR1 MNHEY and CDR2 SVGEGT. Trimming stripped 2 bases from V and 3 bases from J, with 19 bases between. CDR3 DNA sequence: TGTGCCAGCAGTTACGGAGACCGGGAATGGGTGGACACTGAAGCTTTCTTT. It translates to CASSYGDREWVDTEAFF.

The chain has TRBV7-3 and TRBJ2-6; D assignment may be TRBD1 or TRBD2 (5 bases each). This CDR3 comprises 17 residues. V was trimmed by 5 bases and J by 4 bases, leaving 18 bases between them. CDR1 and CDR2 (germline): SGHTA, FQGTGA. CDR3 residues: CASSLGDGIPGANVLTF. In nucleotides, the CDR3 is TGTGCCAGCAGCCTGGGGGACGGGATTCCGGGGGCCAACGTCCTGACTTTC.

The chain recombines TRBV15 with TRBJ2-2; D ambiguous. In germline, CDR1 is LNHNV, CDR2 YYDKDF (reference sequence). The CDR3 totals 17 residues. V lost 0 bases and J lost 2, with 13 bases in between. The CDR3 DNA reads TGTGCCACCAGCAGAGATTACGATTCCCGCAACACCGGGGAGCTGTTTTTT. Translated, it gives CATSRDYDSRNTGELFF.

This chain connects TRBV4-3 to TRBJ1-2; no firm D call. In germline, CDR1 is LGHNA, CDR2 YSLEER. V lost 0 bases and J lost 3, with 14 bases in between. This CDR3 comprises 16 residues. DNA of the CDR3: TGCGCCAGCAGCCAAGATTGGGGAAAAACTCACTATGGCTACACCTTC. This gives the protein CASSQDWGKTHYGYTF.

The chain combines TRBV19 with TRBJ2-3; TRBD1 aligns across 10 bases. Germline CDR1 and CDR2: LNHDA and SQIVND (reference sequence). J gave up 5 bases and V 6 bases, and 5 bases lay outside the gene matches. This CDR3 spans 14 amino acids. The CDR3 nucleotides read TGTGCCAGTAGACGACAGGGGGCCATAGATACGCAGTATTTT. Protein product: CASRRQGAIDTQYF.

The DNA of the CDR3 is TGTGCCTGGGGCCTAACAGGGGCACCCCTCCACTTT. It encodes CAWGLTGAPLHF. The chain joins TRBV30 to TRBJ1-6; TRBD1 agrees at 7 bases. The CDR3 extends over 12 amino acids. V was clipped by 5 bases and J by 11 bases; unmatched bases: 6. The germline gives CDR1 GTSNPN, CDR2 SVGIG (reference sequence). The entire variable domain, with the rest obtained from reference TRBV30 and TRBJ1-6, is as follows: SQTIHQWPATLVQPVGSPLSLECTVEGTSNPNLYWYRQAAGRGLQLLFYSVGIGQISSEVPQNLSASRPQDRQFILSSKKLLLSDSGFYLCAWGLTGAPLHFGNGTRLTVT.

This clone was picked up a small number of times. The chain recombines TRBV9 with TRBJ2-7; D not resolved. CDR1 SGDLS and CDR2 YYNGEE come from the germline V gene. There are 13 residues in the CDR3. Trimming left V 4 bases short and J 5 bases short, with 13 bases between. The CDR3 sequence: CASSSLGGNEQYF. The CDR3 bases are TGTGCCAGCAGCTCTTTAGGTGGGAACGAGCAGTACTTC. Looking up the rest from reference TRBV9 and TRBJ2-7 gives the full variable domain: DSGVTQTPKHLITATGQRVTLRCSPRSGDLSVYWYQQSLDQGLQFLIQYYNGEERAKGNILERFSAQQFPDLHSELNLSSLELGDSALYFCASSSLGGNEQYFGPGTRLTVT.

This chain links TRBV5-6 with TRBJ2-1, with D perhaps assigned TRBD1 or TRBD2 (6 bases each). CDR1 and CDR2 (germline): SGHDT, YYEEEE. The CDR3 sequence is 15 residues long. Trimming pared 2 bases from V and 7 bases from J, leaving 16 bases between. The chain's CDR3 is CASSFSGGLGNEQFF. Written as DNA, the CDR3 is TGTGCCAGCAGCTTCAGTGGGGGGCTGGGGAATGAGCAGTTCTTC.

The rearrangement joins TRBV6-2 or TRBV6-3 to TRBJ2-1; TRBD2 agrees at 7 bases. This CDR3 contains 17 residues. Trimming took 5 bases from V and 5 from J; bases not matched to a gene: 15. Germline V gives CDR1 MNHEY, CDR2 SVGEGT. In DNA form, the CDR3 reads TGTGCCAGCAGTCCCCTCTATCCTGCGGGAGTCCACAATGAGCAGTTCTTC. This sequence encodes CASSPLYPAGVHNEQFF.